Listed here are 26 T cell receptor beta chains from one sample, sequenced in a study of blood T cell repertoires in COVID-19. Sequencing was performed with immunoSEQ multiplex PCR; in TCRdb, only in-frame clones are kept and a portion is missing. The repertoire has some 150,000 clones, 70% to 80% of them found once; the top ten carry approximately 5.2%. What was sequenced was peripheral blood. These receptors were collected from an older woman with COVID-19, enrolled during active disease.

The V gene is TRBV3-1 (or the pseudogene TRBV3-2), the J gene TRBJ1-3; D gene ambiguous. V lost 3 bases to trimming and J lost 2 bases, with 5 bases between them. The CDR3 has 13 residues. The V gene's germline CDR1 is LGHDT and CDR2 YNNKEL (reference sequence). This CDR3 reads CASSQGAGNTIYF. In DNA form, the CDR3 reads TGTGCCAGCAGCCAGGGAGCTGGAAACACCATATATTTT.

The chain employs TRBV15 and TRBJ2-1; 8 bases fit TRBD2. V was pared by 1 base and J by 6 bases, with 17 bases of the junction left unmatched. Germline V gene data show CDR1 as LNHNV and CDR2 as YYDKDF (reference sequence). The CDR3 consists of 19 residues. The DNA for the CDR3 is TGTGCCACCAGCAGAGCCCTTAGGCGGGGGGCCGCCTACTTCAATGAGCAGTTCTTC. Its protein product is CATSRALRRGAAYFNEQFF.

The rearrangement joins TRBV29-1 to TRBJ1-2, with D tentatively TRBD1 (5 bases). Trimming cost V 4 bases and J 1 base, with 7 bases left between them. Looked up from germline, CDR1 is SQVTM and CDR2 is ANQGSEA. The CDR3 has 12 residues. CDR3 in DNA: TGCAGCGTTGCCGACAGTAACTATGGCTACACCTTC. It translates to CSVADSNYGYTF. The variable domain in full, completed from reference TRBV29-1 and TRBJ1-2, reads SAVISQKPSRDICQRGTSLTIQCQVDSQVTMMFWYRQQPGQSLTLIATANQGSEATYESGFVIDKFPISRPNLTFSTLTVSNMSPEDSSIYLCSVADSNYGYTFGSGTRLTVV.

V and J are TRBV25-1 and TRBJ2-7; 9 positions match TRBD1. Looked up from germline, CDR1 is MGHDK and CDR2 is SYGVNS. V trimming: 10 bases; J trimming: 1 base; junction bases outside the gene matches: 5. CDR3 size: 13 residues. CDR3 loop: CATGGQGSYEQYF. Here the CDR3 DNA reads TGTGCCACGGGGGGACAGGGTTCCTACGAGCAGTACTTC.

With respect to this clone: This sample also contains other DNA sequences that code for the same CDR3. The CDR3 region is CASSPGTGNTEAFF. Here the CDR3 DNA reads TGCGCCAGCAGTCCCGGGACAGGGAACACTGAAGCTTTCTTT. The chain has TRBV5-1 and TRBJ1-1, with TRBD1 matching over 8 bases. Germline-derived CDR1 and CDR2 are SGHRS and YFSETQ. The ends lost 5 bases at V and 1 base at J; junction bases unmatched: 4. CDR3 length equals 14 residues.

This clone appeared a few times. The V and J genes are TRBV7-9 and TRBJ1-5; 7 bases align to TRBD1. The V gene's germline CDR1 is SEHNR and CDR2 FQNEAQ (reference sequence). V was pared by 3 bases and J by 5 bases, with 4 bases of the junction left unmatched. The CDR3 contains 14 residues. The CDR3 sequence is CASSLDRPDQPQHF. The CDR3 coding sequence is TGTGCCAGCAGCTTGGACAGGCCCGATCAGCCCCAGCATTTT.

CDR3 bases: TGTGCCAGCAGTGACCCTCTAGGCACAGATACGCAGTATTTT. Its translation is CASSDPLGTDTQYF. J is TRBJ2-3 and V is TRBV28; unclear D gene. Looked up from germline, CDR1 is MDHEN and CDR2 is SYDVKM. V gave up 5 bases and J gave up 1 base, with 10 bases separating them. The CDR3 extends over 14 amino acids.

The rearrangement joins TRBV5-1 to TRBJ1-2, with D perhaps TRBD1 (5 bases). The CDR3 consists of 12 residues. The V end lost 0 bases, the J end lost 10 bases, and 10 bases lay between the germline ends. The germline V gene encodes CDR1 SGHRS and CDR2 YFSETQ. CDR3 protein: CASSLAAGNYTF. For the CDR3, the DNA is TGCGCCAGCAGCTTGGCCGCAGGGAACTACACCTTC.

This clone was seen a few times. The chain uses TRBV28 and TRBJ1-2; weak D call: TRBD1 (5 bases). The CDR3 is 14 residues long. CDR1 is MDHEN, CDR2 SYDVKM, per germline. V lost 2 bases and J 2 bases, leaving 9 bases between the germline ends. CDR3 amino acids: CASSLRGKNYGYTF. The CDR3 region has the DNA TGTGCCAGCAGTTTACGGGGGAAAAACTATGGCTACACCTTC.

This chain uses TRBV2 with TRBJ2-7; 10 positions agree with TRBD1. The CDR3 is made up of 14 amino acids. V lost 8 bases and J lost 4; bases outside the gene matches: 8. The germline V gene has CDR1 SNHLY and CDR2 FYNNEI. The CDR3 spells CASSPTGGTYEQYF. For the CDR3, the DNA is TGTGCCAGCTCTCCGACAGGGGGCACGTACGAGCAGTACTTC.

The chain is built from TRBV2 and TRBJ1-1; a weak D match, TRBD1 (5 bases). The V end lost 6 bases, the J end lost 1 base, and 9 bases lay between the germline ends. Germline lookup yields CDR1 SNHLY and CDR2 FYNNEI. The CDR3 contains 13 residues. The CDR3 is CASRVDTNTEAFF. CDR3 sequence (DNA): TGTGCCAGCAGGGTGGACACGAACACTGAAGCTTTCTTT. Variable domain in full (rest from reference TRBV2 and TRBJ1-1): EPEVTQTPSHQVTQMGQEVILRCVPISNHLYFYWYRQILGQKVEFLVSFYNNEISEKSEIFDDQFSVERPDGSNFTLKIRSTKLEDSAMYFCASRVDTNTEAFFGQGTRLTVV.

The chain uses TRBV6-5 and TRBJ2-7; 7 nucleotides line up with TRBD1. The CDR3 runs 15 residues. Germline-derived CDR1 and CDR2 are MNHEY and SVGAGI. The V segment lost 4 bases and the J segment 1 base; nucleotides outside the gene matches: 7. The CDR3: CASSSPRTGSYEQYF. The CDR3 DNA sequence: TGTGCCAGCAGTTCCCCAAGGACAGGTTCCTACGAGCAGTACTTC.

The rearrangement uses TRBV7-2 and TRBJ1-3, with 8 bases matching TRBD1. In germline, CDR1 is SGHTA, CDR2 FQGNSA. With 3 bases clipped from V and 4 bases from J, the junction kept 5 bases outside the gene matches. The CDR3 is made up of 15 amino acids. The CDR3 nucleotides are TGTGCCAGCAGCTTGGACAGGGCAGCCGGAAACACCATATATTTT. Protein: CASSLDRAAGNTIYF.

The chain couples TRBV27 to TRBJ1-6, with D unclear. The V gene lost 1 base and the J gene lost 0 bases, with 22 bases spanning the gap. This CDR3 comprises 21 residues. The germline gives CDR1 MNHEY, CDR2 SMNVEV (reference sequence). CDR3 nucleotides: TGTGCCAGCAGTTTATTTCCCCCAGGTCTTGCTGGGAGCTCCTATAATTCACCCCTCCACTTT. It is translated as CASSLFPPGLAGSSYNSPLHF.

In nucleotides, the CDR3 is TGTGCCAGCAGCTTGGCGGGCGGGACCGGGGAGCTGTTTTTT. The encoded protein is CASSLAGGTGELFF. This chain joins TRBV5-4 and TRBJ2-2, with D possibly matching TRBD2 (5 bases). V was pared by 0 bases and J by 5 bases, with 8 bases between. Germline V gives CDR1 SGHNT, CDR2 YYREEE (reference sequence). The CDR3 covers 14 residues.

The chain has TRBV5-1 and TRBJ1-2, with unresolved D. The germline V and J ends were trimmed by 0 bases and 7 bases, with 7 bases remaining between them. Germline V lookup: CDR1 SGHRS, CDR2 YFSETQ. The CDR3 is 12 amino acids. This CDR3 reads CASSLEGGGYTF. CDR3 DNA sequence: TGCGCCAGCAGCTTGGAGGGAGGTGGCTACACCTTC.

In DNA, the CDR3 is TGTGCCAGCAGTGCGGGACCGCCTAACTATGGCTACACCTTC. This codes for CASSAGPPNYGYTF. The chain joins TRBV28 to TRBJ1-2; D might be TRBD1 (5 bases). The CDR3 consists of 14 residues. Germline V gene sequence: CDR1 MDHEN, CDR2 SYDVKM. The V gene lost 5 bases and the J gene lost 0 bases, with 10 bases spanning the gap.

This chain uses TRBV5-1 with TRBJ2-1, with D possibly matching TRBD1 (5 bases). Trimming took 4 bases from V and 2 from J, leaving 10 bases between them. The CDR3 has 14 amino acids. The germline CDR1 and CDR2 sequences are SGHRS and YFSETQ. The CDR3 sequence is CASSRDRAYNEQFF. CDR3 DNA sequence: TGCGCCAGCAGCCGCGACAGAGCCTACAATGAGCAGTTCTTC.

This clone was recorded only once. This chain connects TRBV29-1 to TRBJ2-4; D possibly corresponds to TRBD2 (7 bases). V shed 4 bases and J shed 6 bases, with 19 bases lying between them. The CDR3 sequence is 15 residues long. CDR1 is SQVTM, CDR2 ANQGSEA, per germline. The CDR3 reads CSVAREGGGGNIQYF. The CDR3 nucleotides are TGCAGCGTTGCTAGAGAAGGGGGAGGGGGAAACATTCAGTACTTC.

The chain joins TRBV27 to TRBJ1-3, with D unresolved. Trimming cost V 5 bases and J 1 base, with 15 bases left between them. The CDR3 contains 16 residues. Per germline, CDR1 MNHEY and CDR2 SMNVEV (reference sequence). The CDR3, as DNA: TGTGCCAGCAGTCCCCGGACTCCCTTTTCTGGAAACACCATATATTTT. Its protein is CASSPRTPFSGNTIYF.

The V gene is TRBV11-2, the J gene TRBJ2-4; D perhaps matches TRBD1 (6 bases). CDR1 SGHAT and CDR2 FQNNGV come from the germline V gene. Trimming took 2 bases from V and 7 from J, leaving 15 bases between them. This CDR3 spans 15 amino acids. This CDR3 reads CASSLTPGDNNIQYF. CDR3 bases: TGTGCCAGCAGCTTAACCCCAGGGGACAATAACATTCAGTACTTC. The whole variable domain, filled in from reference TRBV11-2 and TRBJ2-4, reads EAGVAQSPRYKIIEKRQSVAFWCNPISGHATLYWYQQILGQGPKLLIQFQNNGVVDDSQLPKDRFSAERLKGVDSTLKIQPAKLEDSAVYLCASSLTPGDNNIQYFGAGTRLSVL.

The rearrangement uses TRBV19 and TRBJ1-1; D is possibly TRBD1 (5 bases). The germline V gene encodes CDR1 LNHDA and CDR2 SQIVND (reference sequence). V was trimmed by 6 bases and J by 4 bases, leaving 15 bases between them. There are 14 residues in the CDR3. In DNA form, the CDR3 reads TGTGCCAGTAGCCCCAGGGTGTTGAGCACTGAAGCTTTCTTT. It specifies CASSPRVLSTEAFF.

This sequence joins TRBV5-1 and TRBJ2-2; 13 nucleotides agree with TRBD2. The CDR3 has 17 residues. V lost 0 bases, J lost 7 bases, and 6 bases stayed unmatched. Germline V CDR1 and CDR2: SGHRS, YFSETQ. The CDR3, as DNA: TGCGCCAGCAGCTTGGATGGACTAGCGGGGGATCACGGGGAGCTGTTTTTT. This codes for CASSLDGLAGDHGELFF.

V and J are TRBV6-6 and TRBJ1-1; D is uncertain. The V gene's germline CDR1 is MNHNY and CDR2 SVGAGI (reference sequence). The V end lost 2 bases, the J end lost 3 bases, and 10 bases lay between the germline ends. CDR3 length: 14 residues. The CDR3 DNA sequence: TGTGCCAGCAGTTACAACCAGAGGGACACTGAAGCTTTCTTT. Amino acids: CASSYNQRDTEAFF.

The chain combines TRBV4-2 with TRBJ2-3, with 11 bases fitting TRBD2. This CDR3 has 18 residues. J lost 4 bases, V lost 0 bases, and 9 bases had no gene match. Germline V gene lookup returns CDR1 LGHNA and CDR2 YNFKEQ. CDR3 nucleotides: TGTGCCAGCAGCCAAGACCCCTATAGCGGGGGGGCTGCAGATACGCAGTATTTT. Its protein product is CASSQDPYSGGAADTQYF.

The DNA of the CDR3 is TGCAGCGTTGCAGGGGGCGTTAGCAATCAGCCCCAGCATTTT. Translation: CSVAGGVSNQPQHF. V usage is TRBV29-1 and J usage is TRBJ1-5, with 8 nucleotides matching TRBD1. Unmatched junction bases numbered 2, after V lost 4 bases and J lost 0 bases. The CDR3 is made up of 14 amino acids. CDR1 is SQVTM, CDR2 ANQGSEA, per germline.